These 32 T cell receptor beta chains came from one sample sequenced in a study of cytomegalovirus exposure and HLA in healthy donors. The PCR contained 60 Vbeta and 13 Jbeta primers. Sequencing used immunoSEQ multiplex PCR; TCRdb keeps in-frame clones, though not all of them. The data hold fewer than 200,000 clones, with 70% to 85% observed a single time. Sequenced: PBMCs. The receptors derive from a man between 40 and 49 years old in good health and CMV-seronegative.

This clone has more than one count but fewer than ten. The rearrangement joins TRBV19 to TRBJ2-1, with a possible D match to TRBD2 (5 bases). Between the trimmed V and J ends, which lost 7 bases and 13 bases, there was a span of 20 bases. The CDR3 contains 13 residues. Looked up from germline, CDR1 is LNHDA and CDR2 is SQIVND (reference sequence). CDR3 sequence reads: CASNTQLGGSQFF. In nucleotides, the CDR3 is TGTGCCAGTAACACCCAACTAGGCGGGTCACAGTTCTTC.

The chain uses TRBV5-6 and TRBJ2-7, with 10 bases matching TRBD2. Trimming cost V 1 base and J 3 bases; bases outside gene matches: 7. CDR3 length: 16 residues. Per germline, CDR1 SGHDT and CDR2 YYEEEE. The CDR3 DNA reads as TGTGCCAGCAGCTTGTATGCTAGCGGGAGTATCTACGAGCAGTACTTC. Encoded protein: CASSLYASGSIYEQYF.

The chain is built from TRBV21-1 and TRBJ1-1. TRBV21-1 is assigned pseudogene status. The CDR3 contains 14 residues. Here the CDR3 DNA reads TGTGCCAGCAGTCCCGGGACGGGGGGAACTGAAGCTTTCTTT. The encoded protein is CASSPGTGGTEAFF.

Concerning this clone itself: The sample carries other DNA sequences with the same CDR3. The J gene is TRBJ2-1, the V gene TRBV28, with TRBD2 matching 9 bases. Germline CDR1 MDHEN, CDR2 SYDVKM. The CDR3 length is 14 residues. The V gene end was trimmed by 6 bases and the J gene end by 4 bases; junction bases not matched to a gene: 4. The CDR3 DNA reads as TGTGCCAGCAGCCTTAGCGGGAGATACAATGAGCAGTTCTTC. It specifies CASSLSGRYNEQFF.

This chain's CDR3 is CASSGVSYNEQFF. The CDR3 DNA is TGTGCCAGCAGTGGAGTTTCCTACAATGAGCAGTTCTTC. J is TRBJ2-1 and V is TRBV6-1; D is unclear. Germline V CDR1 and CDR2: MNHNS, SASEGT. The V end was cut by 4 bases, the J end by 1 base, with 5 bases between. CDR3 length: 13 amino acids.

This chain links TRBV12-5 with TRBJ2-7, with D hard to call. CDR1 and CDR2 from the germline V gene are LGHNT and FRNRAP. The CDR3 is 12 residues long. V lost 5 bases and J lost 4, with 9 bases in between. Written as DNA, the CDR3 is TGTGCTAGTGGTCGTAGTATTTACGAGCAGTACTTC. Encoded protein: CASGRSIYEQYF.

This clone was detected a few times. The CDR3, as DNA: TGCGCCAGCAGCTTGGCTGGGGGGGGCACCTACGAGCAGTACTTC. It yields the protein CASSLAGGGTYEQYF. The chain uses TRBV5-1 and TRBJ2-7; D is perhaps TRBD2 (7 bases). This CDR3 is 15 amino acids long. Between the trimmed V and J ends, which lost 0 bases and 2 bases, there was a span of 12 bases. Germline lookup yields CDR1 SGHRS and CDR2 YFSETQ.

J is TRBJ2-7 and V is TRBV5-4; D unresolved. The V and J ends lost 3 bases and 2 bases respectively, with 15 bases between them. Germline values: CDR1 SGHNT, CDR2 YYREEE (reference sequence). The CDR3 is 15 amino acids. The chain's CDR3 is CASSSEPAAAYEQYF. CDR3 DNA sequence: TGTGCCAGCAGCTCAGAACCCGCCGCGGCCTACGAGCAGTACTTC.

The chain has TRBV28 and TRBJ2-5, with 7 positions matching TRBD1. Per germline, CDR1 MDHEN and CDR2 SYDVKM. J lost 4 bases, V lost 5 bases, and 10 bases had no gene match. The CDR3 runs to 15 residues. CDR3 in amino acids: CASSLQGTLRETQYF. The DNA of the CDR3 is TGTGCCAGCAGTCTACAGGGGACCCTTCGAGAGACCCAGTACTTC.

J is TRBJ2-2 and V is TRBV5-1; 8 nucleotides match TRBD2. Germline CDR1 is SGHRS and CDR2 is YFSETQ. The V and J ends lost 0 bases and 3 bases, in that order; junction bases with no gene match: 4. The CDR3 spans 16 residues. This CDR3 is CASSLDTGGDTGELFF. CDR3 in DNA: TGCGCCAGCAGCTTGGATACGGGAGGGGACACCGGGGAGCTGTTTTTT.

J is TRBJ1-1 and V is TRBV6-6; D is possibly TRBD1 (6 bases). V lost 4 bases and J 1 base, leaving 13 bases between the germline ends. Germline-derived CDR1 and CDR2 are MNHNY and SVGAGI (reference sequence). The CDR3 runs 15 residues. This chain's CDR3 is CASSSRTASNTEAFF. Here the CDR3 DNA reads TGTGCCAGCAGTTCTAGGACAGCTTCGAACACTGAAGCTTTCTTT.

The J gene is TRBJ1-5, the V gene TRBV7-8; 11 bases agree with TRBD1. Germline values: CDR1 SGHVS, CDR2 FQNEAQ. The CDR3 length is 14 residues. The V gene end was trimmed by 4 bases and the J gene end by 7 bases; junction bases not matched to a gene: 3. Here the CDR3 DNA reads TGTGCCAGCAGCTCCCGGGACAGGGGGCAGCCCCAGCATTTT. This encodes CASSSRDRGQPQHF.

The DNA for the CDR3 is TGTGCCAGCAGTCCCTTGGGACAGCAAGAGACCCAGTACTTC. As protein: CASSPLGQQETQYF. This chain links TRBV6-6 with TRBJ2-5, with 7 positions matching TRBD1. The germline gives CDR1 MNHNY, CDR2 SVGAGI (reference sequence). The junction had 5 bases not matched to a gene; V was cut back by 5 bases and J by 2 bases. This CDR3 is 14 amino acids long.

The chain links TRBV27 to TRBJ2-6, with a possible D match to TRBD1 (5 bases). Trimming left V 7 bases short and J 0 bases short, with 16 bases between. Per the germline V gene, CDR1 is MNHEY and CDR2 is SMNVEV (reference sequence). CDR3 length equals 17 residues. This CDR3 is CASTLTATRSGANVLTF. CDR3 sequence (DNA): TGTGCCAGCACCCTGACAGCCACCCGCTCTGGGGCCAACGTCCTGACTTTC.

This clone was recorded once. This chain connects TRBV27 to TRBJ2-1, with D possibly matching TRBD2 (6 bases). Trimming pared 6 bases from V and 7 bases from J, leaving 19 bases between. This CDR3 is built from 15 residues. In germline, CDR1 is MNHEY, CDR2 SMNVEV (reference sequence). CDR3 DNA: TGTGCCAGCAGCTGGAGCGGGCCCCGTGAGAATGAGCAGTTCTTC. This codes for CASSWSGPRENEQFF.

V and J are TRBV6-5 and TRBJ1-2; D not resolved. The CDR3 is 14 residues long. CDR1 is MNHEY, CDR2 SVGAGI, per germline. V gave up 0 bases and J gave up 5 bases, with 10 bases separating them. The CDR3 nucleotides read TGTGCCAGCAGTTACTCGATTACTTATTATGGCTACACCTTC. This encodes CASSYSITYYGYTF.

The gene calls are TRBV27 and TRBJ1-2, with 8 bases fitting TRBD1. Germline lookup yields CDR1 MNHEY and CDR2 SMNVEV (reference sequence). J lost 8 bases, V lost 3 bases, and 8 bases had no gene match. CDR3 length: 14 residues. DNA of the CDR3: TGTGCCAGCAGTTTCTTGGACAGGGAAGGAGGCTACACCTTC. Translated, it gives CASSFLDREGGYTF.

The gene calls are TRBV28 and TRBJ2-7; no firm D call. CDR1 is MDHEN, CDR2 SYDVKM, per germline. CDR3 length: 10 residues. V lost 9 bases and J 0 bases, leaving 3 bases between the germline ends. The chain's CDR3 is CASISYEQYF. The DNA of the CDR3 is TGTGCCAGTATCTCCTACGAGCAGTACTTC.

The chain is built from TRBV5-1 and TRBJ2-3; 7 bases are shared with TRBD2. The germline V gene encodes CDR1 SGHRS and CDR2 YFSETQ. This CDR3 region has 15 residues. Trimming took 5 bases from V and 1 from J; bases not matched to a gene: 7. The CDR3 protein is CASRVAGDGTDTQYF. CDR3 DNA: TGCGCCAGCAGGGTTGCGGGAGACGGCACAGATACGCAGTATTTT.

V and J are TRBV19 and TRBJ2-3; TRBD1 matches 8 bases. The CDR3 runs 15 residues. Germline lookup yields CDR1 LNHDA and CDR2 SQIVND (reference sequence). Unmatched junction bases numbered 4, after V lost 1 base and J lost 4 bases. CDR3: CASSIVRQGPDTQYF. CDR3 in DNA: TGTGCCAGTAGTATAGTTCGACAGGGGCCAGATACGCAGTATTTT.

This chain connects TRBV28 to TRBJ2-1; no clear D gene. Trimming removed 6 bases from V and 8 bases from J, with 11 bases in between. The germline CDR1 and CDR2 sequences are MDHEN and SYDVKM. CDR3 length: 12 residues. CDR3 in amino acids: CASSTDMYEQFF. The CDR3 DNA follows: TGTGCCAGCAGCACCGACATGTATGAGCAGTTCTTC.

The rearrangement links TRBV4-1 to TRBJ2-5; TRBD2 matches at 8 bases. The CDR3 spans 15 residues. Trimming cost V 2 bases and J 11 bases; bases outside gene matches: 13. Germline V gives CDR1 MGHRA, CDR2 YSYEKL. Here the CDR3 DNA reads TGCGCCAGCAGCCAAACGGTTAGCGGGATCGGGGTGCAGTACTTC. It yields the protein CASSQTVSGIGVQYF.

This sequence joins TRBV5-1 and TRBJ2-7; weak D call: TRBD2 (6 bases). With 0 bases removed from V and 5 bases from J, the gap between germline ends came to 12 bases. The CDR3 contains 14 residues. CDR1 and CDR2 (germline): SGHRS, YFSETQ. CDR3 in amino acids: CASSLETAGDEQYF. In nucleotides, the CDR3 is TGCGCCAGCAGCTTGGAGACAGCGGGCGACGAGCAGTACTTC.

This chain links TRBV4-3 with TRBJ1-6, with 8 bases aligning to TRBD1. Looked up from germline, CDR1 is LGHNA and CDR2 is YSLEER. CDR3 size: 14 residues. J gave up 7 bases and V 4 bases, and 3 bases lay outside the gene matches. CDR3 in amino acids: CASSPDRVNSPLHF. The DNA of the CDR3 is TGCGCCAGCAGCCCGGACAGGGTCAATTCACCCCTCCACTTT.

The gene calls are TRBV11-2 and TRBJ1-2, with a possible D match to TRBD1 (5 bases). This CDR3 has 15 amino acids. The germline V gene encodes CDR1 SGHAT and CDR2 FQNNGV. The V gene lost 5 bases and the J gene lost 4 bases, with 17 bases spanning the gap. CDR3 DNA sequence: TGTGCCAGCAGCCCGGCCCCGACAGCACGCTATGGCTACACCTTC. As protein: CASSPAPTARYGYTF.

CDR3 in amino acids: CASSPGTSKNEQYF. In nucleotides, the CDR3 is TGCGCCAGCAGCCCCGGGACTAGCAAGAACGAGCAGTACTTC. The V call is TRBV5-1, the J call TRBJ2-7, with 9 bases identical to TRBD2. Germline CDR1 and CDR2: SGHRS and YFSETQ. CDR3 size: 14 residues. V lost 4 bases and J lost 5; bases outside the gene matches: 7.

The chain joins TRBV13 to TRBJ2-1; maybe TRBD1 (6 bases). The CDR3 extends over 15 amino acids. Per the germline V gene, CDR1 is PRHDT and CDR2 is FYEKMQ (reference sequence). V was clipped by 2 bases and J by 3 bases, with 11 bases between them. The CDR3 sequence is CASSLPRGDYNEQFF. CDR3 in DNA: TGTGCCAGCAGCTTACCCAGGGGCGACTACAATGAGCAGTTCTTC.

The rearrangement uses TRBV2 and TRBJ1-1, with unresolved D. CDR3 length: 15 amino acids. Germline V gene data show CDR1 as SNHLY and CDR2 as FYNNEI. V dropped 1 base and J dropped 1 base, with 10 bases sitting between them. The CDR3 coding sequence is TGTGCCAGCAGTGAAGATACACAAAAGAACACTGAAGCTTTCTTT. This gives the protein CASSEDTQKNTEAFF.

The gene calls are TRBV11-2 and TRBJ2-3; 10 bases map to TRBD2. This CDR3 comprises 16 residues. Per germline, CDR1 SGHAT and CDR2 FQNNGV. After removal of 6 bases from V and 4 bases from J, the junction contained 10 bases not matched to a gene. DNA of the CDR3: TGTGCCAGCAGTAAGAGGACTAGCGGAAGATCAGATACGCAGTATTTT. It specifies CASSKRTSGRSDTQYF.

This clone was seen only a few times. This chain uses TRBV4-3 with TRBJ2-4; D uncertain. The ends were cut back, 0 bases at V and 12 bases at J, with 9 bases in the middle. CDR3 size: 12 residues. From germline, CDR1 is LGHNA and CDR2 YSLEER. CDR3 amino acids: CASSQDRSSQYF. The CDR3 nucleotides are TGCGCCAGCAGCCAAGATCGATCCAGTCAGTACTTC.

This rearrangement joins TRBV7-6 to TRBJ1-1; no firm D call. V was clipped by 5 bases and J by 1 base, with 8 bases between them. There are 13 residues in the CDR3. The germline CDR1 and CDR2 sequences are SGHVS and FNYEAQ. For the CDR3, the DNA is TGTGCCAGCAGCCTTACATCGAACACTGAAGCTTTCTTT. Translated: CASSLTSNTEAFF.

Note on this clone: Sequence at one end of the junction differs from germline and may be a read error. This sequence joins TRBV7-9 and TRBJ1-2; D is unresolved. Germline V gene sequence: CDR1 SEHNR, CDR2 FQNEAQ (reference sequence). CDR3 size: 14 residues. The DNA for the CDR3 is TGTTCCAGCAGCTTAAGTACAGATTCCTATGGCTACACCTTC. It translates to CSSSLSTDSYGYTF. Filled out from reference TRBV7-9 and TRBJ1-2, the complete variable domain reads DTGVSQNPRHKITKRGQNVTFRCDPISEHNRLYWYRQTLGQGPEFLTYFQNEAQLEKSRLLSDRFSAERPKGSFSTLEIQRTEQGDSAMYLCSSSLSTDSYGYTFGSGTRLTVV.